The 27 T cell receptor beta chains presented below share a single source sample, sequenced in a study of T-cell memory formation after mild COVID-19. Each CDR3 protein is one row after TCRdb ran MiXCR on the 5' RACE reads. This sample has about half a million distinct CDR3 sequences, with 18% found just once. Sequenced: PBMCs or a T cell subset sorted from them (not recorded which). These receptors came from an adult woman who had mild COVID-19 (a few samples of this study predate the infection). Cell type and time point are not known.

This clonotype has only a few counts. V usage is TRBV19 and J usage is TRBJ2-5; 10 nucleotides align to TRBD1. The CDR3 extends over 15 amino acids. Germline V CDR1 and CDR2: LNHDA, SQIVND (reference sequence). After removal of 5 bases from V and 5 bases from J, the junction contained 8 bases not matched to a gene. CDR3 coding DNA: TGTGCCAGTAGTGCGGCGGGACAGGGGTGGGAGACCCAGTACTTC. It codes for CASSAAGQGWETQYF.

This clonotype was counted many times. The chain joins TRBV4-1 to TRBJ2-1; D not certain. The CDR3 consists of 14 residues. V lost 1 base to trimming and J lost 4 bases, with 8 bases between them. The germline V gene encodes CDR1 MGHRA and CDR2 YSYEKL. This CDR3 reads CASSQVATYNEQFF. CDR3 coding DNA: TGCGCCAGCAGCCAAGTGGCTACTTACAATGAGCAGTTCTTC.

This clonotype was picked up a small number of times. The rearrangement links TRBV4-2 to TRBJ2-1; 10 nucleotides line up with TRBD2. The CDR3 runs 16 residues. CDR1 and CDR2 (germline): LGHNA, YNFKEQ. V was pared by 1 base and J by 2 bases, with 2 bases of the junction left unmatched. The CDR3 loop is CASSQGLAGAYNEQFF. As DNA, the CDR3 is TGTGCCAGCAGCCAAGGGCTAGCGGGAGCCTACAATGAGCAGTTCTTC.

This clonotype was observed a few times. This rearrangement joins TRBV4-3 to TRBJ1-2, with D possibly matching TRBD1 (5 bases). Deletions cut 0 bases from V and 4 bases from J, with 12 bases between. This CDR3 region has 15 residues. Germline-derived CDR1 and CDR2 are LGHNA and YSLEER. This CDR3 is CASSQEGAPIYGYTF. The DNA for the CDR3 is TGCGCCAGCAGCCAAGAAGGGGCCCCTATCTATGGCTACACCTTC.

The rearrangement uses TRBV6-5 and TRBJ2-7, with 8 bases that match TRBD1. Germline CDR1 reads MNHEY; CDR2 reads SVGAGI. This CDR3 spans 13 amino acids. With V trimmed by 8 bases and J by 6 bases, 9 bases remained unmatched. CDR3 sequence reads: CASVDRALGEQYF. Written as DNA, the CDR3 is TGTGCCAGCGTGGACAGGGCGTTGGGCGAGCAGTACTTC.

The chain is built from TRBV29-1 and TRBJ2-7; D possibly corresponds to TRBD1 (6 bases). This CDR3 is 15 amino acids long. CDR1 and CDR2 from the germline V gene are SQVTM and ANQGSEA. The V and J ends lost 4 bases and 2 bases respectively, with 18 bases between them. The CDR3 here is CSVAKTGPAPYEQYF. CDR3 DNA: TGCAGCGTTGCTAAAACAGGGCCCGCACCCTACGAGCAGTACTTC.

The rearrangement links TRBV12-3 or TRBV12-4 to TRBJ1-4, with D possibly TRBD1 on 6 matching bases. This CDR3 has 15 amino acids. Deletions cut 3 bases from V and 8 bases from J, with 16 bases between. The CDR3 region is CASSLRGQRGEKLFF. CDR3 sequence (DNA): TGTGCCAGCAGTTTGAGGGGACAAAGGGGGGAAAAACTGTTTTTT.

The chain recombines TRBV7-9 with TRBJ2-1; D is possibly TRBD2 (7 bases). Germline V gene lookup returns CDR1 SEHNR and CDR2 FQNEAQ (reference sequence). V was trimmed by 5 bases and J by 6 bases, leaving 17 bases between them. CDR3 length: 15 residues. The CDR3: CASSRTGGGGNEQFF. The CDR3 DNA reads as TGTGCCAGCAGCCGGACGGGGGGAGGGGGCAATGAGCAGTTCTTC. The full variable domain, its missing parts supplied by reference TRBV7-9 and TRBJ2-1, is DTGVSQNPRHKITKRGQNVTFRCDPISEHNRLYWYRQTLGQGPEFLTYFQNEAQLEKSRLLSDRFSAERPKGSFSTLEIQRTEQGDSAMYLCASSRTGGGGNEQFFGPGTRLTVL.

The rearrangement uses TRBV6-5 and TRBJ1-5; a possible D gene is TRBD1 (5 bases). V lost 6 bases and J 7 bases, leaving 13 bases between the germline ends. The germline CDR1 and CDR2 sequences are MNHEY and SVGAGI. CDR3 length equals 13 residues. CDR3 in amino acids: CASRSNQGQPQHF. CDR3 in DNA: TGTGCCAGCAGATCGAACCAGGGACAGCCCCAGCATTTT.

This clonotype has only a few counts. The chain joins TRBV12-3 or TRBV12-4 to TRBJ2-2; D is perhaps TRBD2 (5 bases). This CDR3 has 14 residues. CDR3 nucleotide sequence: TGTGCAGACAAGGCTAGCCCCGCTTCCGGGGAGCTGTTTTTT. Translation: CADKASPASGELFF.

V usage is TRBV24-1 and J usage is TRBJ2-3; the D gene is possibly TRBD2 (5 bases). Trimming cost V 4 bases and J 6 bases, with 16 bases left between them. The CDR3 has 15 residues. CDR1 and CDR2 (germline): KGHDR, SFDVKD. CDR3: CATSDSGSTLDTQYF. CDR3 sequence (DNA): TGTGCCACCAGTGACTCGGGGTCCACATTGGATACGCAGTATTTT.

DNA of the CDR3: TGTGCCAGCTCCCTAACAAATGGGCGCAATCAGCCCCAGCATTTT. The encoded protein is CASSLTNGRNQPQHF. This rearrangement joins TRBV18 to TRBJ1-5; D unresolved. CDR1 KGHSH and CDR2 LQKENI come from the germline V gene. V shed 6 bases and J shed 2 bases, with 14 bases lying between them. CDR3 size: 15 residues.

J is TRBJ2-1 and V is TRBV6-2 or TRBV6-3; TRBD2 aligns across 13 bases. The CDR3 has 19 amino acids. Losses at the gene ends were 2 bases for V and 0 bases for J; bases not matched to a gene: 7. Germline CDR1 and CDR2: MNHEY and SVGEGT. CDR3 amino acids: CASSYTPGLAGSSYNEQFF. The CDR3 DNA sequence: TGTGCCAGCAGTTACACTCCGGGACTAGCGGGATCCTCCTACAATGAGCAGTTCTTC.

The gene calls are TRBV19 and TRBJ2-1, with D possibly TRBD1 on 5 matching bases. Germline values: CDR1 LNHDA, CDR2 SQIVND (reference sequence). The CDR3 is 17 residues long. V lost 5 bases, J lost 7 bases, and 24 bases lay in between. The CDR3 spells CASSPSAIYQGRNEQFF. The DNA for the CDR3 is TGTGCCAGTAGTCCTTCCGCTATCTATCAGGGCAGGAATGAGCAGTTCTTC.

Here the CDR3 DNA reads TGTGCCAGCAGCCCCAGGACCTCTGGGGCCAACGTCCTGACTTTC. Protein sequence: CASSPRTSGANVLTF. The genes are TRBV6-2 or TRBV6-3 and TRBJ2-6; no reliable D call. Germline V gene data show CDR1 as MNHEY and CDR2 as SVGEGT. The CDR3 length is 15 residues. V lost 6 bases to trimming and J lost 0 bases, with 9 bases between them.

The chain combines TRBV10-3 with TRBJ2-2, with D perhaps assigned TRBD1 or TRBD2 (5 bases each). V was cut by 6 bases and J by 4 bases, with 12 bases left in between. The germline V gene has CDR1 ENHRY and CDR2 SYGVKD. The CDR3 length is 14 residues. The CDR3 sequence is CAIRGDRPTGELFF. CDR3 nucleotides: TGTGCCATCAGGGGGGACCGACCCACCGGGGAGCTGTTTTTT.

The chain combines TRBV24-1 with TRBJ2-3; D is tentatively TRBD1 or TRBD2 (5 bases each). CDR1 is KGHDR, CDR2 SFDVKD, per germline. V lost 8 bases, J lost 1 base, and 12 bases lay in between. This CDR3 comprises 14 residues. CDR3 residues: CATTGRDRTDTQYF. Here the CDR3 DNA reads TGTGCCACCACGGGACGGGACCGCACAGATACGCAGTATTTT.

This clonotype was found a few times. The chain links TRBV9 to TRBJ1-1, with D uncertain. This CDR3 is built from 13 residues. Germline V lookup: CDR1 SGDLS, CDR2 YYNGEE. V lost 0 bases, J lost 3 bases, and 6 bases lay in between. The CDR3 region is CASSVGTDTEAFF. In DNA form, the CDR3 reads TGTGCCAGCAGCGTAGGAACGGACACTGAAGCTTTCTTT.

Many counts were recorded for this clonotype. At one end, the junction sequence differs from germline, possibly due to a read error. The genes are TRBV7-9 and TRBJ2-1, with D perhaps TRBD1 or TRBD2 (5 bases each). CDR1 and CDR2 from the germline V gene are SEHNR and FQNEAQ (reference sequence). The CDR3 runs 15 residues. The CDR3 DNA reads as TGTGCCAGCAGCGTAGCCACCGGGACGTACAATGAGCAGTTCTTC. Its translation is CASSVATGTYNEQFF.

This clonotype was observed a handful of times. The chain carries TRBV7-6 and TRBJ2-7; D perhaps matches TRBD2 (6 bases). The CDR3 runs to 14 residues. V was shortened by 5 bases and J by 0 bases, with 11 bases between the two germline ends. The germline gives CDR1 SGHVS, CDR2 FNYEAQ. The CDR3, as DNA: TGTGCCAGCAGCCGGGGACTGACCTCCTACGAGCAGTACTTC. It translates to CASSRGLTSYEQYF.

The V gene is TRBV7-6, the J gene TRBJ2-7; 10 bases align to TRBD1. Trimming took 2 bases from V and 3 from J; bases not matched to a gene: 7. The length of the CDR3 is 16 residues. Germline V lookup: CDR1 SGHVS, CDR2 FNYEAQ. CDR3 loop: CASSLYGTGDGYEQYF. The CDR3 nucleotides read TGTGCCAGCAGCTTATATGGGACAGGGGACGGCTACGAGCAGTACTTC. Using reference TRBV7-6 and TRBJ2-7 for the parts outside the CDR3, the full variable domain is GAGVSQSPRYKVTKRGQDVALRCDPISGHVSLYWYRQALGQGPEFLTYFNYEAQQDKSGLPNDRFSAERPEGSISTLTIQRTEQRDSAMYRCASSLYGTGDGYEQYFGPGTRLTVT.

The J gene is TRBJ2-3, the V gene TRBV15; 12 bases match TRBD2. In germline, CDR1 is LNHNV, CDR2 YYDKDF (reference sequence). The CDR3 consists of 20 residues. With 1 base clipped from V and 1 base from J, the junction kept 12 bases outside the gene matches. CDR3 nucleotide sequence: TGTGCCACCAGCAGAGCCTGGACTAGCGGGGTAGGAGTTGGCACAGATACGCAGTATTTT. Translating it yields CATSRAWTSGVGVGTDTQYF.

The chain joins TRBV7-6 to TRBJ2-1, with D hard to call. The CDR3 loop spans 16 amino acids. The germline V gene encodes CDR1 SGHVS and CDR2 FNYEAQ. The ends were cut back, 0 bases at V and 5 bases at J, with 14 bases in the middle. CDR3 amino acids: CASSLALASRHNEQFF. The CDR3 DNA reads TGTGCCAGCAGCTTAGCTCTGGCTAGTCGCCACAATGAGCAGTTCTTC.

This clonotype was detected a few times. The rearrangement uses TRBV5-1 and TRBJ1-6, with D maybe TRBD1 (5 bases). Looked up from germline, CDR1 is SGHRS and CDR2 is YFSETQ. Between the trimmed V and J ends, which lost 4 bases and 3 bases, there was a span of 14 bases. CDR3 length equals 16 residues. The CDR3 protein is CASSPGEQIYNSPLHF. For the CDR3, the DNA is TGCGCCAGCAGCCCGGGGGAACAGATCTATAATTCACCCCTCCACTTT.

CDR3 loop: CAISAQSSGELFF. CDR3 nucleotide sequence: TGTGCCATCAGTGCTCAGTCAAGCGGGGAGCTGTTTTTT. The genes are TRBV10-3 and TRBJ2-2; D not resolved. Trimming shortened V by 4 bases and J by 7 bases, and 10 bases separated the two germline ends. Germline V gives CDR1 ENHRY, CDR2 SYGVKD. This CDR3 is built from 13 residues.

V usage is TRBV4-1 and J usage is TRBJ2-5, with a tentative D call TRBD1 (5 bases). Trimming took 0 bases from V and 2 from J, leaving 10 bases between them. The CDR3 is 15 residues long. Germline lookup yields CDR1 MGHRA and CDR2 YSYEKL. The CDR3 nucleotides are TGCGCCAGCAGCCAAGATGGGGCAGGTCAAGAGACCCAGTACTTC. Translated: CASSQDGAGQETQYF.

The chain joins TRBV20-1 to TRBJ2-1; D is unclear. Germline CDR1 DFQATT, CDR2 SNEGSKA (reference sequence). The V gene lost 6 bases and the J gene lost 6 bases, with 9 bases spanning the gap. CDR3 length equals 11 residues. The CDR3 here is CSAPSSNEQFF. The CDR3 region has the DNA TGCAGTGCCCCGAGCTCCAATGAGCAGTTCTTC.